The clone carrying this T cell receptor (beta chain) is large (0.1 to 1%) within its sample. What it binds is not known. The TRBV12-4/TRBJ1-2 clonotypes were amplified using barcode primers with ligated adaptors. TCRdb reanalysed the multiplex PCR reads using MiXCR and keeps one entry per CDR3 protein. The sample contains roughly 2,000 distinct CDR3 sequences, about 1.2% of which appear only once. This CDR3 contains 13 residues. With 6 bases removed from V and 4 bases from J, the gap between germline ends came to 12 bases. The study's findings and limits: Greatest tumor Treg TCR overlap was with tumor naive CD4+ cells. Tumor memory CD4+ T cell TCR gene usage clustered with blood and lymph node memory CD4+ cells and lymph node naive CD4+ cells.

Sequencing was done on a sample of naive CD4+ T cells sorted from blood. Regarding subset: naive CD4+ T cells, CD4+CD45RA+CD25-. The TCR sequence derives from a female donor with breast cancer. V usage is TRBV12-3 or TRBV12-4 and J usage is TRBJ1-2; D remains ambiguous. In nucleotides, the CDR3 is TGTGCCAGCAGAGAAGGTCGGTCCTATGGCTACACCTTC. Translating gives CASREGRSYGYTF.